Below, 3 T cell receptor beta chains from the same sample are listed, as sequenced in a study of blood T cell repertoires in COVID-19. Only in-frame clones appear in the TCRdb table, and some are missing; sequencing was by immunoSEQ multiplex PCR. In the table there are approximately 170,000 clones, about 87% of which are singletons. The specimen was peripheral blood. Receptors originate from a man aged 18-30 years with active or convalescent COVID-19.

The count of this clone is one. The chain uses TRBV27 and TRBJ1-6; TRBD1 agrees at 7 bases. This CDR3 spans 19 amino acids. Germline values: CDR1 MNHEY, CDR2 SMNVEV (reference sequence). The V segment lost 5 bases and the J segment 0 bases; nucleotides outside the gene matches: 13. This CDR3 is CASSKGTELRSSYNSPLHF. The CDR3 coding sequence is TGTGCCAGCAGTAAAGGGACAGAACTACGAAGCTCCTATAATTCACCCCTCCACTTT.

This clone was detected only a few times. This chain uses TRBV2 with TRBJ1-6; D is possibly TRBD1 (6 bases). Germline values: CDR1 SNHLY, CDR2 FYNNEI. Trimming cost V 7 bases and J 1 base, with 14 bases left between them. The CDR3 consists of 16 residues. CDR3 coding DNA: TGTGCCAGCAACAGGGTAGTTGGTTCCTATAATTCACCCCTCCACTTT. Translating it yields CASNRVVGSYNSPLHF.

The CDR3 sequence: CASSISAGNTEAFF. CDR3 DNA sequence: TGTGCCAGTAGTATCTCGGCGGGGAACACTGAAGCTTTCTTT. This chain connects TRBV19 to TRBJ1-1; D uncertain. CDR3 length: 14 amino acids. Trimming left V 3 bases short and J 1 base short, with 9 bases between. In germline, CDR1 is LNHDA, CDR2 SQIVND (reference sequence).